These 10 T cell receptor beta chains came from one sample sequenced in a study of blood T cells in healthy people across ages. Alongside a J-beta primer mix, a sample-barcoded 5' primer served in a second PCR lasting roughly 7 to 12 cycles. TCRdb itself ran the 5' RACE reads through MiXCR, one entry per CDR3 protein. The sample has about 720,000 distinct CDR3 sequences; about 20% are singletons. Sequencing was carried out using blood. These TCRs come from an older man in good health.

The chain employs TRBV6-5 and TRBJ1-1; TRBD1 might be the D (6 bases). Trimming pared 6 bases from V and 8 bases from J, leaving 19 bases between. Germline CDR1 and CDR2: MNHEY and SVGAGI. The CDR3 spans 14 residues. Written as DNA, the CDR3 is TGTGCCAGCAGGATTCACAGGGAAGCTGGAGAAGCTTTCTTT. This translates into CASRIHREAGEAFF.

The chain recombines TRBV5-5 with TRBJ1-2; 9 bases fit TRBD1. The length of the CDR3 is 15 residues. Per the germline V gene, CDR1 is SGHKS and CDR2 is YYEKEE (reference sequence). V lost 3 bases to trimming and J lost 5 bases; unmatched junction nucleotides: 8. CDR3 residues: CASSSRDREGYGYTF. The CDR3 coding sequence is TGTGCCAGCAGCTCCCGGGACAGGGAGGGTTATGGCTACACCTTC. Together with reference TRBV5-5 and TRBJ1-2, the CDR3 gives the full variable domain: DAGVTQSPTHLIKTRGQQVTLRCSPISGHKSVSWYQQVLGQGPQFIFQYYEKEERGRGNFPDRFSARQFPNYSSELNVNALLLGDSALYLCASSSRDREGYGYTFGSGTRLTVV.

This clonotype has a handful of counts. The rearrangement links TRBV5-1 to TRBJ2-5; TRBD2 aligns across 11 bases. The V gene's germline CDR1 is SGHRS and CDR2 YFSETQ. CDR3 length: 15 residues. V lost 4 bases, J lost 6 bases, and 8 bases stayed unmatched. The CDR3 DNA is TGCGCCAGCAGCCCTACTAGCGGGAGTGGGAAGACCCAGTACTTC. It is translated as CASSPTSGSGKTQYF.

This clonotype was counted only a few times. In DNA, the CDR3 is TGTGCCAGCAGTCCCCCAGGGGGAGGGTGGGATCAGCCCCAGCATTTT. Translating gives CASSPPGGGWDQPQHF. The J gene is TRBJ1-5, the V gene TRBV12-3 or TRBV12-4; 7 nucleotides align to TRBD1. The CDR3 totals 16 residues. Trimming at V came to 5 bases and at J to 5 bases, leaving 12 bases not matched to a gene.

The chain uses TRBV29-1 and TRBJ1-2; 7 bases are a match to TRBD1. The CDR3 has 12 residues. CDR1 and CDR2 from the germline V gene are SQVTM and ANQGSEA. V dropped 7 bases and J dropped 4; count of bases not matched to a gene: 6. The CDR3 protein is CSARDSGYGYTF. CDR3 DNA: TGCAGCGCCCGGGACAGTGGCTATGGCTACACCTTC.

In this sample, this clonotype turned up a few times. CDR3 loop: CASSPLGTGTNEQFF. For the CDR3, the DNA is TGTGCCAGCAGCCCATTGGGGACAGGGACCAATGAGCAGTTCTTC. V is TRBV7-3 and J is TRBJ2-1; TRBD1 matches at 9 bases. This CDR3 has 15 residues. Losses at the gene ends were 5 bases for V and 6 bases for J; bases not matched to a gene: 8. The germline V gene encodes CDR1 SGHTA and CDR2 FQGTGA. The full variable domain, completed using reference TRBV7-3 and TRBJ2-1, is GAGVSQTPSNKVTEKGKYVELRCDPISGHTALYWYRQSLGQGPEFLIYFQGTGAADDSGLPNDRFFAVRPEGSVSTLKIQRTERGDSAVYLCASSPLGTGTNEQFFGPGTRLTVL.

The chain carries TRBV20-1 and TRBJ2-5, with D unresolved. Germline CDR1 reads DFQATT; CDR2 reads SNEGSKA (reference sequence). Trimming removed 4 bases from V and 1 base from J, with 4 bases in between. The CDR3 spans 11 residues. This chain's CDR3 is CSATVQETQYF. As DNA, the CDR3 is TGCAGTGCTACGGTCCAAGAGACCCAGTACTTC.

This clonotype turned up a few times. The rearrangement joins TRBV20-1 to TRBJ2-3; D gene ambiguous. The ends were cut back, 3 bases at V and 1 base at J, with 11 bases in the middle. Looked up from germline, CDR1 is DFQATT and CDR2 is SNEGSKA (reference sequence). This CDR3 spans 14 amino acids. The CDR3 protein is CSARMAAGTDTQYF. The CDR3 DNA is TGCAGTGCTAGGATGGCGGCGGGCACAGATACGCAGTATTTT.

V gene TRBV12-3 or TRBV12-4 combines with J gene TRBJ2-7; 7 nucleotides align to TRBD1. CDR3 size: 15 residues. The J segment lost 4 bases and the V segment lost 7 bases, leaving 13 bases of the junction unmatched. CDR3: CASILGAGGLYEQYF. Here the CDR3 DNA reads TGTGCCAGCATCCTTGGCGCAGGGGGATTGTACGAGCAGTACTTC.

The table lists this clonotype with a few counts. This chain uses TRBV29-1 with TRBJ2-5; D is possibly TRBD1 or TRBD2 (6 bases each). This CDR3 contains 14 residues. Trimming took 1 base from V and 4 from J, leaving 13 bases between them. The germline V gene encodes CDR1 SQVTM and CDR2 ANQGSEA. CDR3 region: CSVEAPGAPETQYF. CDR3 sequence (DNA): TGCAGCGTTGAAGCACCGGGGGCCCCAGAGACCCAGTACTTC.